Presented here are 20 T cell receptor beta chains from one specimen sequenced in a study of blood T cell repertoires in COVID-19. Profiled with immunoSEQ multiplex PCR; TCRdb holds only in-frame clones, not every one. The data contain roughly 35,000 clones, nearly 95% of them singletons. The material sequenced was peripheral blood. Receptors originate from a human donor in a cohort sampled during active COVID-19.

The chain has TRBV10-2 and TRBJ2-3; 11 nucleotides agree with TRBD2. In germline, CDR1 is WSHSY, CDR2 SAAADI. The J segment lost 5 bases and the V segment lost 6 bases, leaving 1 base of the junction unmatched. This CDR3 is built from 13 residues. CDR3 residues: CASRLAGGDTQYF. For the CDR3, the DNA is TGCGCCAGCAGGCTAGCGGGAGGAGATACGCAGTATTTT.

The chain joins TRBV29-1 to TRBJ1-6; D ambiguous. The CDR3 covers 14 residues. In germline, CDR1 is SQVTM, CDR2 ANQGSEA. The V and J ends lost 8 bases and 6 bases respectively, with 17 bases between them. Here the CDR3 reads CSTWAGLPNSPLHF. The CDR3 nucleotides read TGCAGCACATGGGCAGGATTGCCTAATTCACCCCTCCACTTT.

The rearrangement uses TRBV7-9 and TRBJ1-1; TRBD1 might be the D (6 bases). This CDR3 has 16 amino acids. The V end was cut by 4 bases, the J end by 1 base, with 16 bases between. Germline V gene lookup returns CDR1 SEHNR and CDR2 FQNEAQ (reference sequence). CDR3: CASSSTRTVQNTEAFF. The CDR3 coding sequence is TGTGCCAGCAGCTCTACCCGGACAGTACAGAACACTGAAGCTTTCTTT.

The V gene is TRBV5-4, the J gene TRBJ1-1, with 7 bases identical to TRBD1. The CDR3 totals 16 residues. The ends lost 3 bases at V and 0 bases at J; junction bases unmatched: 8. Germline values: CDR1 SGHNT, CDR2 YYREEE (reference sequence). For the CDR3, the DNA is TGTGCCAGCAGCTCCTTGACAGGGTACATGAACACTGAAGCTTTCTTT. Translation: CASSSLTGYMNTEAFF. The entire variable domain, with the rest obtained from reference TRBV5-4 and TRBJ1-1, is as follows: ETGVTQSPTHLIKTRGQQVTLRCSSQSGHNTVSWYQQALGQGPQFIFQYYREEENGRGNFPPRFSGLQFPNYSSELNVNALELDDSALYLCASSSLTGYMNTEAFFGQGTRLTVV.

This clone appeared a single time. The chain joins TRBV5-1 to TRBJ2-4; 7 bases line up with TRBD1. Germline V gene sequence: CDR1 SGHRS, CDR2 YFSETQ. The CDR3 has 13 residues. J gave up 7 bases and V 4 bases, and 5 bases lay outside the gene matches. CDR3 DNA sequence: TGCGCCAGCAGCGCAGACAGGGTGAACATTCAGTACTTC. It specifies CASSADRVNIQYF.

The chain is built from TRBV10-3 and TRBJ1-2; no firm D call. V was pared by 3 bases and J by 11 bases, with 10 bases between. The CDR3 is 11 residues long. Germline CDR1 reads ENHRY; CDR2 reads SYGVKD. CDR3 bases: TGTGCCATCAGTGACACTCCCGGGTACACCTTC. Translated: CAISDTPGYTF.

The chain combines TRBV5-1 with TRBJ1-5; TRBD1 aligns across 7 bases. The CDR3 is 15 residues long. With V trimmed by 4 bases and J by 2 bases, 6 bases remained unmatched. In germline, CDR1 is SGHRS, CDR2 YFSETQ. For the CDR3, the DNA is TGCGCCAGCAGCCTCGCCGGGACAGGCAATCAGCCCCAGCATTTT. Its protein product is CASSLAGTGNQPQHF.

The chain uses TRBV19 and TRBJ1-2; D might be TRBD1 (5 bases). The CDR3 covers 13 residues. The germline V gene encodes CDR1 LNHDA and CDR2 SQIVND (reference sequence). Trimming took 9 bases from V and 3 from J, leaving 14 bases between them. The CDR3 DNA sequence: TGTGCCAGCCTGCGGGGGGGTGACTATGGCTACACCTTC. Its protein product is CASLRGGDYGYTF.

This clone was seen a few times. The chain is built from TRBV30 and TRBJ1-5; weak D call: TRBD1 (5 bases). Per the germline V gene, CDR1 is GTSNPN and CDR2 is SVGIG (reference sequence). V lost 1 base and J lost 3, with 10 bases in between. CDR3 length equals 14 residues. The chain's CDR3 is CAWSDDSYNQPQHF. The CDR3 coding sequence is TGTGCCTGGAGTGACGACAGTTACAATCAGCCCCAGCATTTT. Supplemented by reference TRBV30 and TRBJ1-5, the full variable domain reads SQTIHQWPATLVQPVGSPLSLECTVEGTSNPNLYWYRQAAGRGLQLLFYSVGIGQISSEVPQNLSASRPQDRQFILSSKKLLLSDSGFYLCAWSDDSYNQPQHFGDGTRLSIL.

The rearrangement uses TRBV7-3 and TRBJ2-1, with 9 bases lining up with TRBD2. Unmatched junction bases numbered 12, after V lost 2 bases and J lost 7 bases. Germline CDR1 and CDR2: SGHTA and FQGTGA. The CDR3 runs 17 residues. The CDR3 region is CASSLDVSSGIGNEQFF. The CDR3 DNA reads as TGTGCCAGCAGCTTAGATGTGTCTAGCGGGATAGGAAATGAGCAGTTCTTC.

CDR3 coding DNA: TGTGCCAGCAGGACCCCGACAGTGAACACTGAAGCTTTCTTT. It yields the protein CASRTPTVNTEAFF. The J gene is TRBJ1-1, the V gene TRBV6-5; a possible D gene is TRBD1 (5 bases). The CDR3 consists of 14 residues. Germline CDR1 reads MNHEY; CDR2 reads SVGAGI. V was shortened by 6 bases and J by 0 bases, with 11 bases between the two germline ends.

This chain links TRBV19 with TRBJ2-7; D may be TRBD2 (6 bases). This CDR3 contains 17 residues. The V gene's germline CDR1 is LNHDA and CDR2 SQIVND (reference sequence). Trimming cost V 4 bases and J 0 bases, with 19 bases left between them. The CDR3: CASSTPIGGIHSYEQYF. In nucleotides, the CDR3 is TGTGCCAGTAGTACCCCAATTGGCGGGATCCACTCCTACGAGCAGTACTTC.

CDR3 in amino acids: CASSEGVPGQGSPLHF. CDR3 DNA sequence: TGCGCCAGCAGTGAGGGAGTCCCGGGACAGGGGTCACCCCTCCACTTT. The chain recombines TRBV10-1 with TRBJ1-6; 10 nucleotides agree with TRBD1. J was trimmed by 10 bases and V by 2 bases; bases with no gene match: 8. Germline values: CDR1 WNHNN, CDR2 SYGVQD (reference sequence). This CDR3 comprises 16 residues.

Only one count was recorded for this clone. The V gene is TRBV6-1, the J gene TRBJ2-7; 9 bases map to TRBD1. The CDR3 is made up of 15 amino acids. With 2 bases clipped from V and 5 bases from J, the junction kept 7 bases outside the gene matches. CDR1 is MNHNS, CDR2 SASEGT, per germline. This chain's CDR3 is CASSESETGGNEQYF. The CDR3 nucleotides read TGTGCCAGCAGTGAATCGGAGACAGGGGGTAACGAGCAGTACTTC.

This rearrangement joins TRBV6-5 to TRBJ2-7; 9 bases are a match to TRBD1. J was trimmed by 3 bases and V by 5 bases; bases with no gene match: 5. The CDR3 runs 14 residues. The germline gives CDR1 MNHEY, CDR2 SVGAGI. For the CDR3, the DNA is TGTGCCAGCAGTCCGGACAGGGGTCGCTACGAGCAGTACTTC. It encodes CASSPDRGRYEQYF.

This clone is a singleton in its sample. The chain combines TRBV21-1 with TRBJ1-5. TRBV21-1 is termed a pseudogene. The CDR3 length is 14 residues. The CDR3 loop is CASSKLRSLSPQHF. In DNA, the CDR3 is TGTGCCAGCAGCAAGCTTCGGAGCCTATCGCCCCAGCATTTT.

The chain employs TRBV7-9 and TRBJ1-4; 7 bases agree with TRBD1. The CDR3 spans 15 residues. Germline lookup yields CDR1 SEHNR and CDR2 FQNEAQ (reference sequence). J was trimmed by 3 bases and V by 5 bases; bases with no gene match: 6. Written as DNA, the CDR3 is TGTGCCAGCAGCACCGGGACAGACTCTAATGAAAAACTGTTTTTT. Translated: CASSTGTDSNEKLFF.

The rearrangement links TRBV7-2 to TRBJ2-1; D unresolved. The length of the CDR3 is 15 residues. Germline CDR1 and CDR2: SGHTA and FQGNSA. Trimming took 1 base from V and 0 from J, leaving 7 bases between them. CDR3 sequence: CASSLVRSSYNEQFF. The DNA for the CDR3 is TGTGCCAGCAGCTTAGTCCGGAGCTCCTACAATGAGCAGTTCTTC.

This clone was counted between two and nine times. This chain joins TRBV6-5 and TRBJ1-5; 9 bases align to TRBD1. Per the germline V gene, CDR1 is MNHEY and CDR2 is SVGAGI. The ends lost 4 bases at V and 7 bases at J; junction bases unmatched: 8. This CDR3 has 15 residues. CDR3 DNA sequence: TGTGCCAGCAGTTTACGACAGGGGGGCGGGCAGCCCCAGCATTTT. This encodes CASSLRQGGGQPQHF.

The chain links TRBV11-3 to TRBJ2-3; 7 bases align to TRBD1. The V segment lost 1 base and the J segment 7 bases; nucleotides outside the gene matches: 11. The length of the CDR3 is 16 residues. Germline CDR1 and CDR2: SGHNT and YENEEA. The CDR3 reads CASSLAGTEHLNTQYF. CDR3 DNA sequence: TGTGCCAGCAGCTTAGCAGGGACAGAACACCTCAATACGCAGTATTTT.